These 12 T cell receptor beta chains came from one sample sequenced in a study of neurological immune-mediated disorders. TCRdb fed the 5' RACE reads into MiXCR, producing one record per CDR3 protein. Seen here are some 30,000 distinct CDR3 sequences, approximately 15% observed once, and the top ten hold around 5%. Stated time point: technical triplicate 3. The sequenced sample consisted of CD4+ T cells from blood. The receptors were gathered from a female donor with HTLV-1-associated myelopathy (HAM/TSP).

This clonotype was counted at least ten times. The gene calls are TRBV3-1 and TRBJ2-4; 7 positions match TRBD2. CDR3 size: 17 residues. V was clipped by 3 bases and J by 0 bases; unmatched bases: 8. CDR1 is LGHDT, CDR2 YNNKEL, per germline (reference sequence). The CDR3 sequence: CASSQWPGGLAKNIQYF. Written as DNA, the CDR3 is TGTGCCAGCAGCCAGTGGCCCGGGGGGTTAGCCAAAAACATTCAGTACTTC.

The chain is built from TRBV30 and TRBJ2-1, with D hard to call. The V gene's germline CDR1 is GTSNPN and CDR2 SVGIG (reference sequence). V shed 0 bases and J shed 6 bases, with 3 bases lying between them. The CDR3 runs 11 residues. In nucleotides, the CDR3 is TGTGCCTGGAGTGTACTCAATGAGCAGTTCTTC. It encodes CAWSVLNEQFF. Using reference TRBV30 and TRBJ2-1 for the parts outside the CDR3, the full variable domain is SQTIHQWPATLVQPVGSPLSLECTVEGTSNPNLYWYRQAAGRGLQLLFYSVGIGQISSEVPQNLSASRPQDRQFILSSKKLLLSDSGFYLCAWSVLNEQFFGPGTRLTVL.

The table lists this clonotype with many counts. V gene TRBV7-2 combines with J gene TRBJ2-1, with 12 positions matching TRBD2. V shed 7 bases, J shed 5 bases, and the junction held 6 bases outside the gene matches. This CDR3 has 15 residues. Per germline, CDR1 SGHTA and CDR2 FQGNSA. The CDR3 DNA reads as TGTGCCAGCAACCTAGCGGGGGGGCTCGACAATGAGCAGTTCTTC. Protein: CASNLAGGLDNEQFF.

This clonotype occurred many times. The genes are TRBV29-1 and TRBJ1-4; possible D gene TRBD1, 5 bases. CDR3 length equals 12 residues. The germline V gene encodes CDR1 SQVTM and CDR2 ANQGSEA. V lost 3 bases and J 8 bases, leaving 10 bases between the germline ends. DNA of the CDR3: TGCAGCGTTGATCCGGGGGGGGAAAAACTGTTTTTT. It yields the protein CSVDPGGEKLFF.

This clonotype appeared many times. The chain recombines TRBV10-1 with TRBJ1-6; tentative D call: TRBD1 (5 bases). With 0 bases removed from V and 10 bases from J, the gap between germline ends came to 13 bases. Germline loops: CDR1 WNHNN, CDR2 SYGVQD (reference sequence). CDR3 length: 15 amino acids. CDR3 amino acids: CASSESAGGGSPLHF. The CDR3 region has the DNA TGCGCCAGCAGTGAGTCTGCGGGGGGAGGCTCACCCCTCCACTTT.

At least ten counts were recorded for this clonotype. V is TRBV7-2 and J is TRBJ1-5; 10 bases map to TRBD1. Germline V gene lookup returns CDR1 SGHTA and CDR2 FQGNSA. Unmatched junction bases numbered 15, after V lost 5 bases and J lost 2 bases. The CDR3 extends over 19 amino acids. In DNA, the CDR3 is TGTGCCAGCAGCCTACGACAGGGGGCGCGCCTATATCGCAATCAGCCCCAGCATTTT. Amino acid sequence: CASSLRQGARLYRNQPQHF.

This clonotype was found many times. The chain links TRBV6-5 to TRBJ2-2; D ambiguous. Germline-derived CDR1 and CDR2 are MNHEY and SVGAGI. Trimming removed 5 bases at V and 0 bases at J, with 10 bases between. The CDR3 spans 15 residues. DNA of the CDR3: TGTGCCAGCAGTAAAGGGTCCCCGAACACCGGGGAGCTGTTTTTT. This translates into CASSKGSPNTGELFF.

This chain connects TRBV20-1 to TRBJ1-1, with 8 positions matching TRBD1. This CDR3 contains 13 residues. Germline V gene lookup returns CDR1 DFQATT and CDR2 SNEGSKA (reference sequence). The V segment lost 0 bases and the J segment 11 bases; nucleotides outside the gene matches: 8. CDR3 nucleotides: TGCAGTGCTAGAGATCATCAGGGGGCAGGTGCTTTCTTT. Translated: CSARDHQGAGAFF.

This clonotype was recorded many times. This chain links TRBV7-2 with TRBJ1-2, with 9 bases matching TRBD1. CDR1 and CDR2 (germline): SGHTA, FQGNSA. V shed 4 bases and J 2 bases; nucleotides not matched to a gene: 5. The CDR3 spans 15 residues. The CDR3 spells CASSSGTGLNYGYTF. CDR3 bases: TGTGCCAGCAGCTCCGGGACAGGGTTGAACTATGGCTACACCTTC.

This clonotype was observed many times. The chain has TRBV7-2 and TRBJ1-3; 12 bases map to TRBD1. CDR3 size: 20 residues. The germline gives CDR1 SGHTA, CDR2 FQGNSA. V was clipped by 4 bases and J by 0 bases; unmatched bases: 13. DNA for the CDR3: TGTGCCAGCAGCTCCCCAAGGGGGACAGGGGGCTCCCGCTCTGGAAACACCATATATTTT. This sequence encodes CASSSPRGTGGSRSGNTIYF.

This clonotype came up many times. The V gene is TRBV20-1, the J gene TRBJ2-7; D call uncertain. CDR3 length: 13 amino acids. Germline CDR1 reads DFQATT; CDR2 reads SNEGSKA (reference sequence). The V gene lost 6 bases and the J gene lost 0 bases, with 12 bases spanning the gap. For the CDR3, the DNA is TGCAGTGCGCAACTTAGGAGCTCCTACGAGCAGTACTTC. Translated: CSAQLRSSYEQYF.

This clonotype was seen at least ten times. The V gene is TRBV2, the J gene TRBJ2-5; perhaps D is TRBD1 or TRBD2 (5 bases each). CDR1 and CDR2 from the germline V gene are SNHLY and FYNNEI. The CDR3 extends over 15 amino acids. Trimming took off 2 bases at V and 1 base at J, with 11 bases between the two ends. The CDR3 DNA reads TGTGCCAGCAGTGAACTGGGGACGGTCCAAGAGACCCAGTACTTC. The encoded protein is CASSELGTVQETQYF.